One sample yielded the 11 T cell receptor beta chains listed below, sequenced in a study of T cell changes during pregnancy in multiple sclerosis. Generated by immunoSEQ multiplex PCR, the TCRdb table keeps only in-frame clones and is missing some. The repertoire holds some 77,000 clones, with 85% to 95% as singletons. This material consisted of peripheral blood, taken after pregnancy. The receptors stem from a female donor in good health, enrolled as a control in a pregnancy study.

The sample holds a few counts of this clone. The V and J genes are TRBV2 and TRBJ1-1; perhaps TRBD1 as D (5 bases). The germline V and J ends were trimmed by 11 bases and 1 base, with 20 bases remaining between them. The CDR3 consists of 15 residues. Germline CDR1 is SNHLY and CDR2 is FYNNEI. The CDR3 loop reads CAWKGSREENTEAFF. The CDR3 DNA reads TGTGCCTGGAAGGGGTCAAGGGAGGAGAACACTGAAGCTTTCTTT.

The chain joins TRBV29-1 to TRBJ2-5, with D perhaps matching TRBD2 (5 bases). Germline-derived CDR1 and CDR2 are SQVTM and ANQGSEA. Trimming pared 6 bases from V and 5 bases from J, leaving 7 bases between. The CDR3 sequence is 10 residues long. CDR3 DNA: TGCAGCGTATCGGGGGAGACCCAGTACTTC. As protein: CSVSGETQYF.

The V gene is TRBV19, the J gene TRBJ2-1; unclear D gene. The CDR3 length is 15 residues. The germline gives CDR1 LNHDA, CDR2 SQIVND (reference sequence). V lost 4 bases to trimming and J lost 4 bases, with 14 bases between them. In nucleotides, the CDR3 is TGTGCCAGTAGTACCCTAAGTGGGCAGTACAATGAGCAGTTCTTC. It encodes CASSTLSGQYNEQFF.

A single count supports this clone. The chain employs TRBV27 and TRBJ2-2, with TRBD1 as a possible D gene (6 bases). CDR1 is MNHEY, CDR2 SMNVEV, per germline (reference sequence). The CDR3 length is 15 residues. V shed 6 bases and J shed 0 bases, with 11 bases lying between them. The CDR3 is CASRRGGPNTGELFF. CDR3 DNA sequence: TGTGCCAGCAGACGAGGGGGACCGAACACCGGGGAGCTGTTTTTT.

The chain combines TRBV27 with TRBJ1-1; 7 positions agree with TRBD1. Germline V gene lookup returns CDR1 MNHEY and CDR2 SMNVEV (reference sequence). V lost 5 bases, J lost 6 bases, and 12 bases stayed unmatched. The CDR3 is made up of 15 amino acids. The CDR3 region has the DNA TGTGCCAGCAGTCCCGGACAGGTGTGGAGTCCTGAAGCTTTCTTT. Its translation: CASSPGQVWSPEAFF.

The chain uses TRBV27 and TRBJ1-5; D unclear. Germline V gives CDR1 MNHEY, CDR2 SMNVEV (reference sequence). The CDR3 extends over 14 amino acids. The ends were cut back, 4 bases at V and 4 bases at J, with 11 bases in the middle. CDR3 loop: CASSSIAANQPQHF. The CDR3 DNA follows: TGTGCCAGCAGTTCTATCGCCGCTAATCAGCCCCAGCATTTT.

V is TRBV15 and J is TRBJ2-2; 7 bases map to TRBD2. V was pared by 0 bases and J by 5 bases, with 0 bases of the junction left unmatched. The CDR3 loop spans 14 amino acids. Germline V gene sequence: CDR1 LNHNV, CDR2 YYDKDF (reference sequence). CDR3 residues: CATSREGGTGELFF. Written as DNA, the CDR3 is TGTGCCACCAGCAGAGAGGGGGGGACCGGGGAGCTGTTTTTT.

This CDR3 is CATSRGGPRGGDTVPDYEQYF. CDR3 DNA sequence: TGTGCCACCAGCAGGGGGGGACCAAGGGGGGGTGACACAGTTCCCGACTACGAGCAGTACTTC. The V and J genes are TRBV15 and TRBJ2-7; D perhaps matches TRBD2 (7 bases). The CDR3 runs to 21 residues. Germline CDR1 and CDR2: LNHNV and YYDKDF (reference sequence). Trimming took 3 bases from V and 3 from J, leaving 33 bases between them.

The rearrangement uses TRBV7-9 and TRBJ2-3, with 10 bases aligning to TRBD1. V was clipped by 7 bases and J by 4 bases; unmatched bases: 5. From germline, CDR1 is SEHNR and CDR2 FQNEAQ (reference sequence). CDR3 length: 14 amino acids. The CDR3 DNA reads as TGTGCCAGCACCGGGGGACAGGGGTCAGATACGCAGTATTTT. It translates to CASTGGQGSDTQYF.

V usage is TRBV27 and J usage is TRBJ2-1; 10 positions agree with TRBD2. CDR3 length: 17 residues. The V segment lost 2 bases and the J segment 8 bases; nucleotides outside the gene matches: 12. Germline lookup yields CDR1 MNHEY and CDR2 SMNVEV (reference sequence). DNA for the CDR3: TGTGCCAGCAGTTTAATGTTGCCTAGCGGGAGTACAGATGAGCAGTTCTTC. Protein: CASSLMLPSGSTDEQFF.

The V call is TRBV9, the J call TRBJ1-2; 10 nucleotides line up with TRBD1. Germline CDR1 reads SGDLS; CDR2 reads YYNGEE. The V and J ends lost 0 bases and 4 bases, in that order; junction bases with no gene match: 6. The CDR3 has 16 residues. CDR3 in amino acids: CASSVVPGTGVYGYTF. The DNA of the CDR3 is TGTGCCAGCAGCGTAGTACCCGGGACAGGGGTCTATGGCTACACCTTC.